This T cell receptor (beta chain) comes out of a study of blood T cell repertoires in COVID-19. Study information: The United States, Italy and Spain were the sources of the acute and convalescent COVID-19 samples. T cells, B-cell-depleted T cells, or PBMCs supplied cDNA or gDNA.

In the study's own analysis: Estimated nucleated cell counts came from reference gene primer amplification. This table comes from immunoSEQ multiplex PCR, and its TCRdb copy is limited to in-frame clones, with some not included. From that table come the V and J calls and clone size; the DNA was used to work out D and trimming. The data show 55,000 to 85,000 clones, more than 75% seen once. This clone was detected a few times. Sequenced: peripheral blood. The sequence was obtained from a woman in her 70s with acute or convalescent COVID-19.

This CDR3 reads CASSLKGHVGNQPQHF. The CDR3 nucleotides are TGTGCCAGCAGTTTAAAGGGGCACGTGGGCAATCAGCCCCAGCATTTT. The J gene is TRBJ1-5, the V gene TRBV27; D possibly corresponds to TRBD1 (5 bases). The CDR3 runs to 16 residues. V lost 2 bases, J lost 2 bases, and 13 bases lay in between. CDR1 and CDR2 from the germline V gene are MNHEY and SMNVEV (reference sequence).